The clone carrying this T cell receptor (beta chain) showed up just a few times. The antigen remains unidentified. The V gene's germline CDR1 is SGHKS and CDR2 YYEKEE (reference sequence). The V and J ends lost 4 bases and 2 bases, in that order; junction bases with no gene match: 7. The length of the CDR3 is 16 residues. These data come from a study of blood T cells in healthy people across ages. Primed by a sample-barcoded 5' primer and a J-beta primer mix, a second PCR proceeded for roughly 7 to 11 cycles. Sequencing recovered at least 3 million CDR3-containing paired-end reads from each sample. TCRdb passed the 5' RACE reads through MiXCR, listing each CDR3 protein once. The sample carries about 940,000 distinct CDR3 sequences, approximately 49% recorded once. Study-level results: Higher diversity and more naive CD4+ cells were features of long-lived donors, compared to aged donors. Expanded clonotype changes were possibly confounded by unknown donor CMV status.

The V and J genes are TRBV5-5 and TRBJ2-3; 10 bases are shared with TRBD1. The sample comprised blood. The clonotype originates from a man between 25 and 39 years old in good health. CDR3 coding DNA: TGTGCCAGCAGCGCCCTGACAGGGGGCGTCACAGATACGCAGTATTTT. Translation gives CASSALTGGVTDTQYF.